This TCR beta chain comes out of a study of OX40 agonist ivuxolimab in advanced cancers. The trim removed 5 bases at V and 2 bases at J, leaving 6 bases unmatched. The germline V gene has CDR1 MNHEY and CDR2 SVGAGI. The CDR3 is 15 amino acids. Produced via immunoSEQ multiplex PCR; TCRdb's table is partial and in-frame only. Of about 67,000 clones listed, approximately 80% are singletons. The chain carries TRBV6-5 and TRBJ2-7, with 10 bases that match TRBD2. The source is an adult with an advanced solid tumor such as melanoma, head and neck, liver or kidney cancer. The source was CD4+ or CD8+ T cells sorted from blood, collected in a trial of the OX40 agonist ivuxolimab. The CDR3 coding sequence is TGTGCCAGCAGTCCTAGACTAGCGGGTGCCTACGAGCAGTACTTC. Amino acid sequence: CASSPRLAGAYEQYF.